This T cell receptor (beta chain) was captured by sequencing in a study of blood T cell repertoires in COVID-19. Whole-study context: Samples came from the United States, Italy and Spain, spanning acute and convalescent COVID-19. The analysed material was cDNA or gDNA that came from T cells, B-cell-depleted T cells, or PBMCs.

V lost 9 bases to trimming and J lost 10 bases; unmatched junction nucleotides: 3. Per the germline V gene, CDR1 is KGHDR and CDR2 is SFDVKD. This CDR3 spans 11 amino acids. TCRdb's copy holds only in-frame clones and misses some; the assay was immunoSEQ multiplex PCR. The repertoire holds fewer than 180,000 clones, with roughly 80% as singletons. The specimen was peripheral blood. This sequence joins TRBV24-1 and TRBJ2-1, with 9 bases matching TRBD2. The clonotype comes from an older man with acute or convalescent COVID-19. In DNA, the CDR3 is TGTGCCACCTTTAGCGGGGGAGAGCAGTTCTTC. Its protein is CATFSGGEQFF.